This T cell receptor beta chain was obtained from a study of regulatory T cells in long-lasting Graves disease. This clonotype was recorded at least ten times. The ends lost 6 bases at V and 4 bases at J; junction bases unmatched: 8. The CDR3 consists of 15 residues. The germline CDR1 and CDR2 sequences are LGHDT and YNNKEL (reference sequence). Noted time point: persistent/refractory GD, antithyroid drugs over 5 years with positive TRAb. RNA isolated from PBMCs was used to make the TCR library. Relying on iRepertoire HTBI primers and Arm-PCR of CDR3 regions, the team built TCR beta libraries. One entry per CDR3 protein, called by TCRdb with MiXCR from the multiplex PCR reads. The repertoire includes roughly 400,000 distinct CDR3 sequences, 20% of them detected once, and roughly 20% sits in the top ten.

This receptor was obtained from a female donor with Graves disease. The sample in question was peripheral blood mononuclear cells (PBMCs), obtained when the disease was refractory, from a patient treated with antithyroid drugs. The V call is TRBV3-1, the J call TRBJ2-5; 10 bases are shared with TRBD1. The CDR3 DNA is TGTGCCAGCAGATACACGGGACAGGGGCGAGAGACCCAGTACTTC. It encodes CASRYTGQGRETQYF.